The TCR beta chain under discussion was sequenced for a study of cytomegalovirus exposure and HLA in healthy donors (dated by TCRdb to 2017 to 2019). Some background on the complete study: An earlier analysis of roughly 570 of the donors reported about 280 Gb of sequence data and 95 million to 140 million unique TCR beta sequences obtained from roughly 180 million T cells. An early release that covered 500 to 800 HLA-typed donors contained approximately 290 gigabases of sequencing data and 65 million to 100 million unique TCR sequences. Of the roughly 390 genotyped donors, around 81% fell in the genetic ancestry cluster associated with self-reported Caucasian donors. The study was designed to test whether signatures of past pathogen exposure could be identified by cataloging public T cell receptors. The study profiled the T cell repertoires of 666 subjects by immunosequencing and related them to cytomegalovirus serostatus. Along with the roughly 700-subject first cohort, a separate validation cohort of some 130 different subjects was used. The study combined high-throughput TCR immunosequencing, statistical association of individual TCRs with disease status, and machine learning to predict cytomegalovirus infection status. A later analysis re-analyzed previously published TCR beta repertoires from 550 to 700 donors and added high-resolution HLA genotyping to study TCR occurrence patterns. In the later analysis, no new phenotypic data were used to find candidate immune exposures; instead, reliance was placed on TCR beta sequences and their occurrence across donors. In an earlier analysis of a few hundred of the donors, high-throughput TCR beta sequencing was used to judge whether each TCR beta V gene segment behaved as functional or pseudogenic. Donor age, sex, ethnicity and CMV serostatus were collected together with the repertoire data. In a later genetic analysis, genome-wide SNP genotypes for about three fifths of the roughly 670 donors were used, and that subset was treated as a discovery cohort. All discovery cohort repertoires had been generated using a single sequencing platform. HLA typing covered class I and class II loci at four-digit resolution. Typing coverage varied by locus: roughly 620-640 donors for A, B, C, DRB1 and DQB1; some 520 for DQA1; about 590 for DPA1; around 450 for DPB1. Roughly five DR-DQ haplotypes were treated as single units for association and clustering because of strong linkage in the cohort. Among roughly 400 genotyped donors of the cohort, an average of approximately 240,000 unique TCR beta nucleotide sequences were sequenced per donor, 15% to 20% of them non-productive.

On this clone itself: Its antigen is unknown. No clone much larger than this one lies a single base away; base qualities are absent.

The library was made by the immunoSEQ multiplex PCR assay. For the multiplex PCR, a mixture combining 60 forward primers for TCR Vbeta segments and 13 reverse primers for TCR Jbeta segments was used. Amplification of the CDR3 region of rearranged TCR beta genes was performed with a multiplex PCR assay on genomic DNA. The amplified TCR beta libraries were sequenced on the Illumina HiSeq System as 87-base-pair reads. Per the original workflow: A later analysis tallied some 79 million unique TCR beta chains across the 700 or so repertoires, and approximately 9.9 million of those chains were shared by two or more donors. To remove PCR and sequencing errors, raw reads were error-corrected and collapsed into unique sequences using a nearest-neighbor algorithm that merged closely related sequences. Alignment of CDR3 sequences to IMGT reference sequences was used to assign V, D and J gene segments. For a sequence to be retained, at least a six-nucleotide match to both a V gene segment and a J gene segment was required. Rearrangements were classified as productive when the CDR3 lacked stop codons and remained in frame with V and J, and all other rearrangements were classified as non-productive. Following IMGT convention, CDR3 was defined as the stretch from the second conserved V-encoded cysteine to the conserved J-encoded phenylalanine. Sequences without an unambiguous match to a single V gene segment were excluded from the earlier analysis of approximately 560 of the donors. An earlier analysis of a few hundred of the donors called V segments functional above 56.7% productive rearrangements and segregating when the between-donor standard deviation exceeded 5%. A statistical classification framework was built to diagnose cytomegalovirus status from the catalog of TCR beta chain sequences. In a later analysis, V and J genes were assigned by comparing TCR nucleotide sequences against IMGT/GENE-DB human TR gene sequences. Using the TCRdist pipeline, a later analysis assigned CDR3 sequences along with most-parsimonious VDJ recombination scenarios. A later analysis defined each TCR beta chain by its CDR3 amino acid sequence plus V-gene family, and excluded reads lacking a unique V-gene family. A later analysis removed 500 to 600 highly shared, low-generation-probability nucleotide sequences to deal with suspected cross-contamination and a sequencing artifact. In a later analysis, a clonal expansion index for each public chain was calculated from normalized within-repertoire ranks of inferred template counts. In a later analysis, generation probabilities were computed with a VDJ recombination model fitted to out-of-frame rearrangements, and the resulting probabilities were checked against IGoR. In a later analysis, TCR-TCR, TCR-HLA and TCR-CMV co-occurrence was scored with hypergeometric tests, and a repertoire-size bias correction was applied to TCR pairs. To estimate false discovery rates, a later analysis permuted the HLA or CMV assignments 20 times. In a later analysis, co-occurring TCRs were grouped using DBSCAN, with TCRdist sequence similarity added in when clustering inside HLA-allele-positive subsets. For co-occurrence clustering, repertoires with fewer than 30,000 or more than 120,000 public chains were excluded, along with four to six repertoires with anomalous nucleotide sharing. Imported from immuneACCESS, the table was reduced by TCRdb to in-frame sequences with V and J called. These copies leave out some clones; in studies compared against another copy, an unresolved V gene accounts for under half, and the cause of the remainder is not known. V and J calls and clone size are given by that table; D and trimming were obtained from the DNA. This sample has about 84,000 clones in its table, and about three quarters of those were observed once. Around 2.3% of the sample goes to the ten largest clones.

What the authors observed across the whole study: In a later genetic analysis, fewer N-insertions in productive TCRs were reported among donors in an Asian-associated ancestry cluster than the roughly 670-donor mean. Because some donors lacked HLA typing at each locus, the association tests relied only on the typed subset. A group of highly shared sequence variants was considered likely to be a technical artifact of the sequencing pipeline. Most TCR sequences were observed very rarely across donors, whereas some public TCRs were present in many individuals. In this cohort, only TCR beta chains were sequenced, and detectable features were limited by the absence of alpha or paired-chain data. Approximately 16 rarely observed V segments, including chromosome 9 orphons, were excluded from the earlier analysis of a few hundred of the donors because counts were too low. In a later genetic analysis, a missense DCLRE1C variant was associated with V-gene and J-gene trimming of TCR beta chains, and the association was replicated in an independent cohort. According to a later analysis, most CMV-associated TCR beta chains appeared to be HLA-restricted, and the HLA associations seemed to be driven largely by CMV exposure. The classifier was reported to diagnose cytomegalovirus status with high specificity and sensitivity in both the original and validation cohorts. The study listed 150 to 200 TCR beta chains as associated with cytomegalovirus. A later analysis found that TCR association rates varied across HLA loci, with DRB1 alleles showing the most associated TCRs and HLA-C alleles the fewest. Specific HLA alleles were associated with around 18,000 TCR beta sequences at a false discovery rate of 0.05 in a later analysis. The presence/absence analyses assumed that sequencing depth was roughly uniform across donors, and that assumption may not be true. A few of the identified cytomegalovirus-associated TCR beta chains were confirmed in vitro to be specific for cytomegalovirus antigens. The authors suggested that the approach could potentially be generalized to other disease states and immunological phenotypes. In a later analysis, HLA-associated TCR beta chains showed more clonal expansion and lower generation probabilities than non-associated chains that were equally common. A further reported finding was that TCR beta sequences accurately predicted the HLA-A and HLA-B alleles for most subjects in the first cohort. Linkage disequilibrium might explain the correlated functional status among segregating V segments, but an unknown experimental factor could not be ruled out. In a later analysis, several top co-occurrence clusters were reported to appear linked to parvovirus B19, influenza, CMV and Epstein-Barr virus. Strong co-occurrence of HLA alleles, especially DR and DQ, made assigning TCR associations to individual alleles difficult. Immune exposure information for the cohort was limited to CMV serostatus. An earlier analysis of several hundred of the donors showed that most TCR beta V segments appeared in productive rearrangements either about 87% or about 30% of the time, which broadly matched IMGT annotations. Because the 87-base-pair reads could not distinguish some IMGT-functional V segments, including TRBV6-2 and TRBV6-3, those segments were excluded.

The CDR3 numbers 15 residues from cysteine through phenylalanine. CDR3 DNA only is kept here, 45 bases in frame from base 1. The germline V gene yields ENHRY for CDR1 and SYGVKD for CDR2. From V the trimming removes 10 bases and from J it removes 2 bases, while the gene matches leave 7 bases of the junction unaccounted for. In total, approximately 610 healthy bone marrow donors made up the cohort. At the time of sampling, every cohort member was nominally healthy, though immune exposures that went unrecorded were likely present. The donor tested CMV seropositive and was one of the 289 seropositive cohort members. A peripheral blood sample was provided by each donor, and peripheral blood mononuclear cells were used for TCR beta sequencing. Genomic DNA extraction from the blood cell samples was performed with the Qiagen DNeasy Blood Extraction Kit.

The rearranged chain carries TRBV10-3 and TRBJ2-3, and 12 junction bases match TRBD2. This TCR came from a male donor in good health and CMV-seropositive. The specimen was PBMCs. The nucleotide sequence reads TGTGCCACAAGAGGACTAGCGGGGTTCACAGATACGCAGTATTTT. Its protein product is CATRGLAGFTDTQYF.